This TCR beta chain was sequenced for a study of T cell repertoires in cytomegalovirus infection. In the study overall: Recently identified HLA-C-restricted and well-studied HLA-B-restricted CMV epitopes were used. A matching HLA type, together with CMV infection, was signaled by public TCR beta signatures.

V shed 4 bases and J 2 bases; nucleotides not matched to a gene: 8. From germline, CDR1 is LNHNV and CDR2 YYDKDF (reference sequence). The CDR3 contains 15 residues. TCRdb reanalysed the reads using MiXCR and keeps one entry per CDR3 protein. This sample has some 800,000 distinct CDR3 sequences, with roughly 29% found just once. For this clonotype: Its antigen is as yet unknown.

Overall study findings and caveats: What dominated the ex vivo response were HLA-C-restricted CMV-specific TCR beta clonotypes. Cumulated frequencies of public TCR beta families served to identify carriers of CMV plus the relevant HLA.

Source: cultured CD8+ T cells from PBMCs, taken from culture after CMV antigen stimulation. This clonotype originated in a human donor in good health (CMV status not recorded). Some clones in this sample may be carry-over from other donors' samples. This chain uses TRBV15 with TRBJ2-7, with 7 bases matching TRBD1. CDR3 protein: CATSTSPTGPYEQYF. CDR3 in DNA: TGTGCCACCAGCACCTCTCCGACAGGGCCCTACGAGCAGTACTTC. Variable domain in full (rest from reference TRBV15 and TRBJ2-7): DAMVIQNPRYQVTQFGKPVTLSCSQTLNHNVMYWYQQKSSQAPKLLFHYYDKDFNNEADTPDNFQSRRPNTSFCFLDIRSPGLGDTAMYLCATSTSPTGPYEQYFGPGTRLTVT.